The 28 T cell receptor beta chains below come from one sample, sequenced in a study of blood T cell repertoires in COVID-19. The table came from immunoSEQ multiplex PCR; TCRdb's copy has only in-frame clones and leaves some out. The repertoire holds about 49,000 clones, 81% seen once, with 20% to 25% in the top ten. The sample consisted of peripheral blood. These receptors were collected from a woman aged 80 or over with COVID-19, enrolled during active disease.

The J gene is TRBJ2-7, the V gene TRBV21-1; the table's D call TRBD2 went unverified against the DNA. TRBV21-1 is termed a pseudogene. The CDR3 spans 16 residues. CDR3 nucleotides: TGTGCCAGCAGCAAAGGGGGACTAGCGGGAACCTACGAGCAGTACTTC. It yields the protein CASSKGGLAGTYEQYF.

This chain connects TRBV7-9 to TRBJ2-7; TRBD2 matches at 11 bases. CDR3 length equals 16 residues. With V trimmed by 0 bases and J by 2 bases, 3 bases remained unmatched. The germline gives CDR1 SEHNR, CDR2 FQNEAQ (reference sequence). In nucleotides, the CDR3 is TGTGCCAGCAGCTTAGCCGGGACTAGCGGTCCCTACGAGCAGTACTTC. It is translated as CASSLAGTSGPYEQYF.

This chain uses TRBV6-2 or TRBV6-3 with TRBJ1-1; tentatively, D is TRBD1 (6 bases). Trimming took 4 bases from V and 0 from J, leaving 15 bases between them. In germline, CDR1 is MNHEY, CDR2 SVGEGT. The CDR3 length is 16 residues. As DNA, the CDR3 is TGTGCCAGCAGTTTCACTATGGGACACCTGAACACTGAAGCTTTCTTT. Translation: CASSFTMGHLNTEAFF.

The V gene is TRBV5-1, the J gene TRBJ2-3, with D unresolved. V shed 2 bases and J shed 5 bases, with 15 bases lying between them. The CDR3 is made up of 15 amino acids. The V gene's germline CDR1 is SGHRS and CDR2 YFSETQ. The CDR3 sequence: CASSFDSSSRDTQYF. CDR3 DNA sequence: TGCGCCAGCAGCTTCGACTCATCGTCCCGAGATACGCAGTATTTT.

V usage is TRBV28 and J usage is TRBJ2-3, with D perhaps TRBD2 (7 bases). The CDR3 has 14 amino acids. In germline, CDR1 is MDHEN, CDR2 SYDVKM. V lost 11 bases and J lost 2, with 17 bases in between. Written as DNA, the CDR3 is TGTGCCGTCGGGGTTGGGGGGGCCACAGATACGCAGTATTTT. Protein sequence: CAVGVGGATDTQYF.

This chain joins TRBV2 and TRBJ1-5; 8 nucleotides align to TRBD1. The V and J ends lost 6 bases and 3 bases, in that order; junction bases with no gene match: 1. CDR1 SNHLY and CDR2 FYNNEI come from the germline V gene. CDR3 length: 13 amino acids. In nucleotides, the CDR3 is TGTGCCAGCAGGGGACAGGACAATCAGCCCCAGCATTTT. The encoded protein is CASRGQDNQPQHF.

The chain joins TRBV4-1 to TRBJ1-4; tentative D call: TRBD1 (5 bases). CDR1 is MGHRA and CDR2 is YSYEKL in the germline V gene. The CDR3 sequence is 15 residues long. V lost 8 bases to trimming and J lost 0 bases, with 13 bases between them. Here the CDR3 reads CASARGIATNEKLFF. In nucleotides, the CDR3 is TGCGCCAGCGCAAGGGGAATCGCAACTAATGAAAAACTGTTTTTT.

V is TRBV11-3 and J is TRBJ2-1; 8 bases agree with TRBD2. Germline CDR1 SGHNT, CDR2 YENEEA. This CDR3 is 14 amino acids long. The V gene end was trimmed by 4 bases and the J gene end by 8 bases; junction bases not matched to a gene: 7. The CDR3 DNA follows: TGTGCCAGCAGCTGGGGACTAGTGGGGGATGAGCAGTTCTTC. Translation gives CASSWGLVGDEQFF.

In this sample, this clone is medium-sized (0.01 to 0.1%). This chain uses TRBV28 with TRBJ2-3, with D hard to call. The germline V gene encodes CDR1 MDHEN and CDR2 SYDVKM. V dropped 1 base and J dropped 0 bases, with 8 bases sitting between them. The CDR3 is 15 amino acids. The CDR3 DNA reads as TGTGCCAGCAGTTTATTTCAGGCTAGCACAGATACGCAGTATTTT. This encodes CASSLFQASTDTQYF.

V usage is TRBV7-3 and J usage is TRBJ2-7; 15 nucleotides agree with TRBD2. CDR3 length equals 16 residues. V lost 5 bases to trimming and J lost 3 bases; unmatched junction nucleotides: 5. Germline values: CDR1 SGHTA, CDR2 FQGTGA. This CDR3 is CASSAQGLAGGYEQYF. CDR3 in DNA: TGTGCCAGCAGCGCCCAGGGACTAGCGGGAGGCTACGAGCAGTACTTC.

The chain has TRBV25-1 and TRBJ1-2; no reliable D call. Germline V gives CDR1 MGHDK, CDR2 SYGVNS. CDR3 length: 13 amino acids. Trimming took off 1 base at V and 3 bases at J, with 6 bases between the two ends. The CDR3 nucleotides are TGTGCCAGCAGTGAATCCGGGGACTATGGCTACACCTTC. Its translation is CASSESGDYGYTF.

V gene TRBV9 combines with J gene TRBJ1-4, with 9 bases that match TRBD1. Germline-derived CDR1 and CDR2 are SGDLS and YYNGEE. The junction had 6 bases not matched to a gene; V was cut back by 6 bases and J by 6 bases. CDR3 length: 14 residues. CDR3 sequence reads: CASNKTGGHEKLFF. CDR3 DNA: TGTGCCAGCAACAAGACAGGGGGGCATGAAAAACTGTTTTTT.

This clone was counted a single time. The chain has TRBV7-6 and TRBJ2-1, with 10 bases matching TRBD2. CDR1 and CDR2 (germline): SGHVS, FNYEAQ. J gave up 0 bases and V 4 bases, and 9 bases lay outside the gene matches. The CDR3 has 18 residues. CDR3 nucleotide sequence: TGTGCCAGCAGCTCTAGCGGGAGAGGGGCCATCTCCTACAATGAGCAGTTCTTC. Translating gives CASSSSGRGAISYNEQFF. Based on the CDR3 plus reference TRBV7-6 and TRBJ2-1, the full variable domain is GAGVSQSPRYKVTKRGQDVALRCDPISGHVSLYWYRQALGQGPEFLTYFNYEAQQDKSGLPNDRFSAERPEGSISTLTIQRTEQRDSAMYRCASSSSGRGAISYNEQFFGPGTRLTVL.

V gene TRBV12-3 or TRBV12-4 combines with J gene TRBJ2-5; possible D gene TRBD2, 6 bases. V was cut by 3 bases and J by 5 bases, with 10 bases left in between. This CDR3 is built from 13 residues. For the CDR3, the DNA is TGTGCCAGCAGTTTGGGGGGATGGGAGACCCAGTACTTC. Translating gives CASSLGGWETQYF.

This chain links TRBV27 with TRBJ2-5; maybe TRBD2 (6 bases). V was shortened by 10 bases and J by 4 bases, with 19 bases between the two germline ends. The CDR3 has 14 amino acids. CDR1 is MNHEY, CDR2 SMNVEV, per germline (reference sequence). CDR3 residues: CATQGGGSAETQYF. The DNA for the CDR3 is TGTGCCACCCAGGGAGGTGGGAGTGCAGAGACCCAGTACTTC.

The V call is TRBV3-1 (or the pseudogene TRBV3-2), the J call TRBJ2-4; the match to TRBD1 covers 8 bases. The junction had 7 bases not matched to a gene; V was cut back by 1 base and J by 8 bases. This CDR3 is built from 15 residues. Germline lookup yields CDR1 LGHDT and CDR2 YNNKEL (reference sequence). CDR3 nucleotides: TGTGCCAGCAGCCAAGTTGCAGGGGGCGCATACATTCAGTACTTC. Translated, it gives CASSQVAGGAYIQYF.

This clone has just a few counts. V is TRBV9 and J is TRBJ2-1; TRBD2 might be the D (6 bases). Trimming took off 4 bases at V and 5 bases at J, with 16 bases between the two ends. Germline assignment: CDR1 SGDLS and CDR2 YYNGEE. This CDR3 has 15 residues. The CDR3: CASSLEVAANNEQFF. The CDR3 DNA follows: TGTGCCAGCAGCCTTGAGGTAGCGGCAAACAATGAGCAGTTCTTC.

CDR3 region: CASSLEQGRHTF. In DNA form, the CDR3 reads TGTGCCAGCAGTTTGGAACAGGGCCGCCACACCTTC. This chain joins TRBV28 and TRBJ1-2, with a tentative D call TRBD1 (6 bases). The CDR3 covers 12 residues. Germline CDR1 MDHEN, CDR2 SYDVKM. Trimming took off 3 bases at V and 12 bases at J, with 14 bases between the two ends.

The V and J genes are TRBV29-1 and TRBJ2-1; TRBD2 matches 9 bases. The CDR3 runs 12 residues. V shed 6 bases, J shed 6 bases, and the junction held 3 bases outside the gene matches. Germline CDR1 is SQVTM and CDR2 is ANQGSEA. This chain's CDR3 is CSVRSGSNEQFF. The CDR3 coding sequence is TGCAGCGTGCGTAGCGGGAGCAATGAGCAGTTCTTC.

This sequence joins TRBV5-1 and TRBJ1-4, with TRBD1 identical over 8 bases. Per germline, CDR1 SGHRS and CDR2 YFSETQ. The CDR3 contains 16 residues. V lost 4 bases, J lost 0 bases, and 5 bases stayed unmatched. CDR3 region: CASSVTGGTTNEKLFF. DNA for the CDR3: TGCGCCAGCAGCGTCACAGGGGGGACAACTAATGAAAAACTGTTTTTT.

The CDR3, as DNA: TGTGCCAGCAGCTTCGGCACAGATACGCAGTATTTT. Translation gives CASSFGTDTQYF. This chain connects TRBV7-3 to TRBJ2-3; no firm D call. V lost 3 bases and J 1 base, leaving 2 bases between the germline ends. The CDR3 extends over 12 amino acids. Germline V lookup: CDR1 SGHTA, CDR2 FQGTGA.

V and J are TRBV28 and TRBJ2-5; 7 nucleotides line up with TRBD1. Looked up from germline, CDR1 is MDHEN and CDR2 is SYDVKM. This CDR3 comprises 15 residues. V dropped 4 bases and J dropped 7; count of bases not matched to a gene: 12. In DNA form, the CDR3 reads TGTGCCAGCAGTTCCACCCGGACAGGAAGTTGGACCCAGTACTTC. The encoded protein is CASSSTRTGSWTQYF.

CDR3 nucleotide sequence: TGTGCCAGTAGTATTGTAGCGGGAGATAGGAATGAGCAGTTCTTC. It translates to CASSIVAGDRNEQFF. J is TRBJ2-1 and V is TRBV19; the match to TRBD2 covers 9 bases. The V and J ends lost 3 bases and 7 bases, in that order; junction bases with no gene match: 7. The CDR3 is made up of 15 amino acids. Germline V gives CDR1 LNHDA, CDR2 SQIVND (reference sequence). Full variable domain (outside the CDR3, taken from reference TRBV19 and TRBJ2-1): DGGITQSPKYLFRKEGQNVTLSCEQNLNHDAMYWYRQDPGQGLRLIYYSQIVNDFQKGDIAEGYSVSREKKESFPLTVTSAQKNPTAFYLCASSIVAGDRNEQFFGPGTRLTVL.

V gene TRBV28 combines with J gene TRBJ2-1; 7 bases fit TRBD1. Germline CDR1 MDHEN, CDR2 SYDVKM. V dropped 6 bases and J dropped 9; count of bases not matched to a gene: 8. CDR3 length: 13 amino acids. The CDR3 DNA sequence: TGTGCCAGCAGGGAGCAGGGGGAGCGTGAGCAGTTCTTC. Translated, it gives CASREQGEREQFF.

In its sample, this clone was seen a few times. The chain recombines TRBV28 with TRBJ1-1; TRBD1 agrees at 9 bases. CDR3 length: 15 amino acids. Germline values: CDR1 MDHEN, CDR2 SYDVKM. The junction had 9 bases not matched to a gene; V was cut back by 5 bases and J by 5 bases. CDR3 nucleotide sequence: TGTGCCAGCAGTGCCGACCGGGACAGGGTAACTGAAGCTTTCTTT. Translated, it gives CASSADRDRVTEAFF. Full variable domain (rest looked up from reference TRBV28 and TRBJ1-1): DVKVTQSSRYLVKRTGEKVFLECVQDMDHENMFWYRQDPGLGLRLIYFSYDVKMKEKGDIPEGYSVSREKKERFSLILESASTNQTSMYLCASSADRDRVTEAFFGQGTRLTVV.

The chain carries TRBV10-3 and TRBJ1-5; 7 bases line up with TRBD1. CDR3 length equals 14 residues. The J segment lost 6 bases and the V segment lost 6 bases, leaving 8 bases of the junction unmatched. CDR1 and CDR2 from the germline V gene are ENHRY and SYGVKD. CDR3 sequence (DNA): TGTGCCATCAGCTATAGACAGGGTGGTCAGCCCCAGCATTTT. Its translation: CAISYRQGGQPQHF.

This clone was observed once. The chain couples TRBV6-5 to TRBJ2-4; the match to TRBD2 covers 7 bases. This CDR3 contains 14 residues. In germline, CDR1 is MNHEY, CDR2 SVGAGI. V was pared by 4 bases and J by 8 bases, with 8 bases of the junction left unmatched. CDR3 in amino acids: CASSFRTAGDIQYF. For the CDR3, the DNA is TGTGCCAGCAGTTTCCGGACTGCGGGGGACATTCAGTACTTC.

V and J are TRBV5-1 and TRBJ2-7; 8 positions agree with TRBD2. CDR1 and CDR2 from the germline V gene are SGHRS and YFSETQ. Trimming at V came to 4 bases and at J to 4 bases, leaving 4 bases not matched to a gene. CDR3 size: 13 residues. In DNA, the CDR3 is TGCGCCAGCAGCCCCGGGAGGGCTTACGAGCAGTACTTC. As protein: CASSPGRAYEQYF.